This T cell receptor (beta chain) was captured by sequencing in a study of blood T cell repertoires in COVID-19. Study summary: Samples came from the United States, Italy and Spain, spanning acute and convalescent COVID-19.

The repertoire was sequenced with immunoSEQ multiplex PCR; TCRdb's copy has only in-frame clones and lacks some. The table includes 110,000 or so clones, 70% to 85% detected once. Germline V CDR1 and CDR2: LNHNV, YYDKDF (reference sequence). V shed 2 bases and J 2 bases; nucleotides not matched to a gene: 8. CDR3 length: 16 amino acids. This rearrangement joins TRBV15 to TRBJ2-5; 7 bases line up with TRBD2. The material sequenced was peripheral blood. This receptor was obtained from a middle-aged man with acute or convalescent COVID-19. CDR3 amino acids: CATSRFPPSGQETQYF. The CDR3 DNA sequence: TGTGCCACCAGCAGATTCCCCCCTAGCGGTCAAGAGACCCAGTACTTC.